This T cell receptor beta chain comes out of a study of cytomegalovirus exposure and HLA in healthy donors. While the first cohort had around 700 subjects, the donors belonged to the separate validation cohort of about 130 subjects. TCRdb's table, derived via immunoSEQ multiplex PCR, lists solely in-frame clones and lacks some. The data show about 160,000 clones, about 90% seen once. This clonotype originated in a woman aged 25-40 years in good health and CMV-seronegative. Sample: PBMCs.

DNA of the CDR3: TGCGCCAGCAGCCAAGAGCTCCAGGGAGGTCATGGCTACACCTTC. It encodes CASSQELQGGHGYTF. V gene TRBV4-1 combines with J gene TRBJ1-2; TRBD1 is a possible D gene (5 bases). This CDR3 contains 15 residues. V was shortened by 0 bases and J by 6 bases, with 14 bases between the two germline ends. CDR1 is MGHRA, CDR2 YSYEKL, per germline.